This T cell receptor (beta chain) appears in the sequencing data of a study of cytomegalovirus exposure and HLA in healthy donors. This clone turned up a few times. CDR1 SQVTM and CDR2 ANQGSEA come from the germline V gene. V lost 1 base to trimming and J lost 3 bases; unmatched junction nucleotides: 9. The CDR3 extends over 15 amino acids. The PCR had 60 Vbeta and 13 Jbeta primers. Clones were read by immunoSEQ multiplex PCR, and TCRdb kept only the in-frame ones, dropping some. The sample lists 140,000 to 150,000 clones, approximately 80% seen once, with approximately 3.8% in the top ten. Sequencing used PBMCs. This clonotype was obtained from a male donor in good health and CMV-seronegative. The V gene is TRBV29-1, the J gene TRBJ2-7; 7 positions agree with TRBD2. The CDR3 loop reads CSVEGAGGRFYEQYF. CDR3 DNA sequence: TGCAGCGTTGAAGGGGCAGGCGGGAGATTCTACGAGCAGTACTTC.